The present TCR beta chain was sequenced within a study of cytomegalovirus exposure and HLA in healthy donors. Background on the study: A data release that came early held some 84 million unique TCRs from HLA-typed donors. Points from the study as a whole: The analysis excluded some indistinguishable V segments, including TRBV6-2 and TRBV6-3. Accounts indicate the classifier identified cytomegalovirus status with strong specificity and sensitivity.

Healthy bone marrow donors formed the donor group. Concerning this clone itself: Its antigen remains unidentified.

Primers: 60 Vbeta forward and 13 Jbeta reverse. Clones were read by immunoSEQ multiplex PCR, and TCRdb kept only the in-frame ones, dropping some. The sample contains 90,000 to 100,000 clones, around 80% of which appear only once. J gave up 1 base and V 9 bases, and 14 bases lay outside the gene matches. Germline V gives CDR1 MNHEY, CDR2 SMNVEV (reference sequence). This CDR3 is built from 16 residues. Sequenced input: PBMCs. This chain links TRBV27 with TRBJ2-7, with 8 bases lining up with TRBD2. The TCR originated in a man aged 40-55 years in good health and CMV-seronegative. This CDR3 reads CARSPQRTSSSYEQYF. CDR3 nucleotides: TGTGCCAGGTCCCCCCAACGGACTAGCTCTTCCTACGAGCAGTACTTC.